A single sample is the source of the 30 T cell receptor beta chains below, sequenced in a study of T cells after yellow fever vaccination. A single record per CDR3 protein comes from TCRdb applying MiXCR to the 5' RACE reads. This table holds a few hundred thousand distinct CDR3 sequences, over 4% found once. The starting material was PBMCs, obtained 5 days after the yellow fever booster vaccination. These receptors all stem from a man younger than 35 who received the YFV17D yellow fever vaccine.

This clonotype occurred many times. The CDR3 protein is CASSFPAQETQYF. CDR3 nucleotides: TGTGCCAGCAGTTTTCCGGCCCAAGAGACCCAGTACTTC. The chain employs TRBV28 and TRBJ2-5; no definite D call. V was clipped by 3 bases and J by 1 base, with 6 bases between them. Per the germline V gene, CDR1 is MDHEN and CDR2 is SYDVKM. The CDR3 covers 13 residues.

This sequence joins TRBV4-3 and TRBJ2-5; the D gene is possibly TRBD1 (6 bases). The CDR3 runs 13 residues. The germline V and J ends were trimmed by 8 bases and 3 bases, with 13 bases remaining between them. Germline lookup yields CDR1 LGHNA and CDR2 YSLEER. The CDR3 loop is CASGNRVEETQYF. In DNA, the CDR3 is TGCGCCAGCGGAAACAGGGTGGAAGAGACCCAGTACTTC.

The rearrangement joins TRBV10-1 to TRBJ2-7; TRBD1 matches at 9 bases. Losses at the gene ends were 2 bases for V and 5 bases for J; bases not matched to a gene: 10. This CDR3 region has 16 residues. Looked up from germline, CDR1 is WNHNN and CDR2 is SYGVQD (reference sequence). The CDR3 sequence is CASSEIRGTGSHEQYF. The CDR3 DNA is TGCGCCAGCAGTGAGATCCGAGGGACAGGGTCCCACGAGCAGTACTTC.

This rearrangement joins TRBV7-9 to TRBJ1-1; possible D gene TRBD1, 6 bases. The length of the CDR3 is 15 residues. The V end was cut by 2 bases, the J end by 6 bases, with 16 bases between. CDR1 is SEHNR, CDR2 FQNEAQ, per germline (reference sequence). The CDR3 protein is CASSLSGGRGAEAFF. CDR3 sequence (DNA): TGTGCCAGCAGCTTATCCGGGGGGCGAGGGGCTGAAGCTTTCTTT.

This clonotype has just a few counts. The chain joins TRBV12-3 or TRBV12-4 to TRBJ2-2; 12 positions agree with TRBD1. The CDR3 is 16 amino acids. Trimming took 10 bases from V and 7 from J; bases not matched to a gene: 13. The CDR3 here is CATQTLGQGAVGELFF. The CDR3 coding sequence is TGTGCCACCCAGACTTTGGGACAGGGGGCGGTCGGGGAGCTGTTTTTT.

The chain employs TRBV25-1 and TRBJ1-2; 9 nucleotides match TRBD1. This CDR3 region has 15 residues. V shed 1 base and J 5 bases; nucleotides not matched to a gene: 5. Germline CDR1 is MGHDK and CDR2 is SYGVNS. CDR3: CASSEWTGVVYGYTF. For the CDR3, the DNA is TGTGCCAGCAGTGAATGGACAGGGGTGGTATATGGCTACACCTTC.

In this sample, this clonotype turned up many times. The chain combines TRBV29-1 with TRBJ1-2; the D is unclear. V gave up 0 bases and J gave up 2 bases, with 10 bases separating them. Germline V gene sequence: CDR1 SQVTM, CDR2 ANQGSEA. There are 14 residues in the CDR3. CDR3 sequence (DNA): TGCAGCGTTGAAGATAGCGAGGCCAACTATGGCTACACCTTC. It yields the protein CSVEDSEANYGYTF.

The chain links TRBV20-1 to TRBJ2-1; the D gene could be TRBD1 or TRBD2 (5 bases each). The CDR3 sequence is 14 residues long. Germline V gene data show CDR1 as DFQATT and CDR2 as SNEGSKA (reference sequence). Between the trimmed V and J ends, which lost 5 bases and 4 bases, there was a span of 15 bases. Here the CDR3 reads CSAPILGAYNEQFF. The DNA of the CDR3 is TGCAGTGCTCCGATACTCGGGGCTTACAATGAGCAGTTCTTC.

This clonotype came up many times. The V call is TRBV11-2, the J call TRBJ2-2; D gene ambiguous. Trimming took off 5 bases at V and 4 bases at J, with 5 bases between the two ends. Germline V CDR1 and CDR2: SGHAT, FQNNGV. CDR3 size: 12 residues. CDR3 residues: CASSMRTGELFF. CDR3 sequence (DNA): TGTGCCAGCAGCATGCGCACCGGGGAGCTGTTTTTT.

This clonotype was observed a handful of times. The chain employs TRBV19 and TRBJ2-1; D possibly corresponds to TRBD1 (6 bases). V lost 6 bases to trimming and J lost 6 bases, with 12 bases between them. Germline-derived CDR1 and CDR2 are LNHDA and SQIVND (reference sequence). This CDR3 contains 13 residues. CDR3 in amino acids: CASRLGTINEQFF. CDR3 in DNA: TGTGCCAGTAGATTAGGGACAATCAATGAGCAGTTCTTC.

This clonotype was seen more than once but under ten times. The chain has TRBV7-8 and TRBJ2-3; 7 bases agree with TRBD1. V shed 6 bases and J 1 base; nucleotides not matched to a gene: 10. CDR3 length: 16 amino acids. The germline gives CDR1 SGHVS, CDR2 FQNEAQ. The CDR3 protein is CASRPNRDSRTDTQYF. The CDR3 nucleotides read TGTGCCAGCAGACCCAACCGGGACAGCCGCACAGATACGCAGTATTTT.

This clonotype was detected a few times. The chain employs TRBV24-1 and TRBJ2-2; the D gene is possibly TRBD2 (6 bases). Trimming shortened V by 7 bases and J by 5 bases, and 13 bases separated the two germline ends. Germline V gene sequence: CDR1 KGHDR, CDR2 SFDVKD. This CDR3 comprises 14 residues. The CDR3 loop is CATRDGSTTGELFF. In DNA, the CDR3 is TGTGCCACCAGGGACGGGAGTACGACCGGGGAGCTGTTTTTT.

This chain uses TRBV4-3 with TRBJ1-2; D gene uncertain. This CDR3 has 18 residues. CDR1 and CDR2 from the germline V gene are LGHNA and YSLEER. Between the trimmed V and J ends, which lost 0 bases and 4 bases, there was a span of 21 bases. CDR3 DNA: TGCGCCAGCAGCCAAGAACTTGGCAGCCCGAGGCGGGGCTATGGCTACACCTTC. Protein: CASSQELGSPRRGYGYTF.

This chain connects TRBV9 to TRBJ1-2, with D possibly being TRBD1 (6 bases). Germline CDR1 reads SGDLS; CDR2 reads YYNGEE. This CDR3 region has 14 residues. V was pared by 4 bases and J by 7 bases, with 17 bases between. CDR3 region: CASSPQTGPGGYTF. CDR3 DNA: TGTGCCAGCAGCCCACAGACAGGACCCGGTGGCTACACCTTC.

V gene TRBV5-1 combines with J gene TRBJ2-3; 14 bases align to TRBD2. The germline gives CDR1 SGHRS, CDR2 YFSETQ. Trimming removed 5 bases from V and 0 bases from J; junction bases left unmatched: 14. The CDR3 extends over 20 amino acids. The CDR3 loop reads CASRGTSGGGFPSSTDTQYF. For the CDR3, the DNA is TGCGCCAGCAGAGGGACTAGCGGGGGCGGATTTCCCTCTAGCACAGATACGCAGTATTTT.

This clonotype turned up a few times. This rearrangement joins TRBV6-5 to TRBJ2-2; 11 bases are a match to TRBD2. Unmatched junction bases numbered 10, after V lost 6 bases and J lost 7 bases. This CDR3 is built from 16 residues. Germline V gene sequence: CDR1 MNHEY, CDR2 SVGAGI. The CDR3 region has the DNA TGTGCCAGCAGGACGGGACTAGCGGTCCGAAGCGGGGAGCTGTTTTTT. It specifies CASRTGLAVRSGELFF.

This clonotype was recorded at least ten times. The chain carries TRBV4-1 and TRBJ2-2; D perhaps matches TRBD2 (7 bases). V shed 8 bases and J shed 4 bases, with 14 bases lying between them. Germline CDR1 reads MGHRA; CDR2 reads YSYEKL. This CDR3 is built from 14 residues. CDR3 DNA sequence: TGCGCCAGCCGGGGAGGGGGTCGCACCGGGGAGCTGTTTTTT. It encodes CASRGGGRTGELFF.

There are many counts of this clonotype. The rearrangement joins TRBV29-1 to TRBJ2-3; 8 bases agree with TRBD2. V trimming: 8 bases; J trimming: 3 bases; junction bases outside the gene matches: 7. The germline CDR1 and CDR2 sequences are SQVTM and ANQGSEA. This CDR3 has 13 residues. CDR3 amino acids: CSTAGGMTDTQYF. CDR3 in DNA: TGCAGCACCGCGGGGGGCATGACAGATACGCAGTATTTT.

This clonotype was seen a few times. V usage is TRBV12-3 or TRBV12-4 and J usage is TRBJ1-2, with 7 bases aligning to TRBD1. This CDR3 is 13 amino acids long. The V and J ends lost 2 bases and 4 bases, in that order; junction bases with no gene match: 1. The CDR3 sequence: CASSLKGAYGYTF. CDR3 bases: TGTGCCAGCAGTTTAAAGGGGGCCTATGGCTACACCTTC.

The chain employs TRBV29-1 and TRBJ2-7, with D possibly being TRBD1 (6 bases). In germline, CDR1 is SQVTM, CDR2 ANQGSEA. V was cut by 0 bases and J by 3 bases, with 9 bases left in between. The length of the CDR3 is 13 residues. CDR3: CSVEDQGNYEQYF. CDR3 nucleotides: TGCAGCGTTGAAGATCAGGGGAACTACGAGCAGTACTTC.

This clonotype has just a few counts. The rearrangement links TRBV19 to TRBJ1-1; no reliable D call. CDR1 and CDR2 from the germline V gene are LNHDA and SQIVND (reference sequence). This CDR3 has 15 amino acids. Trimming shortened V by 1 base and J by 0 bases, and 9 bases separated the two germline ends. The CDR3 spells CASSIGAAMNTEAFF. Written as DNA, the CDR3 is TGTGCCAGTAGTATAGGGGCTGCCATGAACACTGAAGCTTTCTTT.

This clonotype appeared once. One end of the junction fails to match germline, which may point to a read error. CDR3 loop: CASEEFPNTEALF. DNA of the CDR3: TGTGCCAGCGAGGAATTTCCGAACACTGAAGCTTTATTT. The chain employs TRBV27 and TRBJ1-1, with D uncertain. In germline, CDR1 is MNHEY, CDR2 SMNVEV (reference sequence). CDR3 length: 13 residues.

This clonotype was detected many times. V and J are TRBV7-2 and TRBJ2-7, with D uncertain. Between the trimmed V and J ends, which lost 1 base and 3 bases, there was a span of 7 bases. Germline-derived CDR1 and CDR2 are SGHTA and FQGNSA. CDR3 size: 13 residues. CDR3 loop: CASSLDGRYEQYF. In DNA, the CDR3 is TGTGCCAGCAGCTTAGACGGCCGCTACGAGCAGTACTTC.

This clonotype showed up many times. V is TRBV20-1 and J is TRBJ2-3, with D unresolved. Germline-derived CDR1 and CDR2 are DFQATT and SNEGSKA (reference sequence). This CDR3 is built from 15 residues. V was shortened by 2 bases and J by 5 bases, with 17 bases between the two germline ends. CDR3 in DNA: TGCAGTGCTAGAAGTCCAGCTAGACATCTAGATACGCAGTATTTT. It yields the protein CSARSPARHLDTQYF.

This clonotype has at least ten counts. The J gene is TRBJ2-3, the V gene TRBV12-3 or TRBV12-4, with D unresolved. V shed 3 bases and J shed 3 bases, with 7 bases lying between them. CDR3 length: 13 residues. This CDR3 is CASSFNPTDTQYF. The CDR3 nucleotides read TGTGCCAGCAGTTTTAACCCTACAGATACGCAGTATTTT.

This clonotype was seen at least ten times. CDR3: CASSKTSLGTDTQYF. In DNA form, the CDR3 reads TGTGCCAGCAGCAAGACTAGCTTGGGCACAGATACGCAGTATTTT. This chain connects TRBV7-2 to TRBJ2-3, with 7 bases matching TRBD2. The CDR3 consists of 15 residues. The J segment lost 1 base and the V segment lost 5 bases, leaving 6 bases of the junction unmatched. Germline V gene sequence: CDR1 SGHTA, CDR2 FQGNSA.

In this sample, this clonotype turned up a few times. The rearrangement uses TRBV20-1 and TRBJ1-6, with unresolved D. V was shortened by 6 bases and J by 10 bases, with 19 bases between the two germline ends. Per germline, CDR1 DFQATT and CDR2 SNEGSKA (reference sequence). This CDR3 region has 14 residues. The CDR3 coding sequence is TGCAGTGCCCCCCAGGATGCCACTCGATCACCCCTCCACTTT. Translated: CSAPQDATRSPLHF.

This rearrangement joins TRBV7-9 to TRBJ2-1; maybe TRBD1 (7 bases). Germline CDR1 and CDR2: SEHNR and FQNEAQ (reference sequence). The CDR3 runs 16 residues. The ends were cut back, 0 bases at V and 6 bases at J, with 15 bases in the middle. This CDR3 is CASSLAEGARSNEQFF. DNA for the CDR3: TGTGCCAGCAGCTTAGCGGAGGGGGCGCGGTCCAATGAGCAGTTCTTC.

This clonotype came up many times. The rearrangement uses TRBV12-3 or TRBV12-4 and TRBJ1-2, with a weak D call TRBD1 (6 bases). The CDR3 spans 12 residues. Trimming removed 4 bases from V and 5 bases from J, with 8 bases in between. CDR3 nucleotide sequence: TGTGCCAGCAGTTCACAGGGATATGGCTACACCTTC. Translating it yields CASSSQGYGYTF.

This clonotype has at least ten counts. The chain's CDR3 is CASSQEWTGGNQPQHF. DNA of the CDR3: TGCGCCAGCAGCCAAGAGTGGACAGGGGGAAATCAGCCCCAGCATTTT. This chain joins TRBV4-1 and TRBJ1-5; TRBD1 agrees at 10 bases. Germline-derived CDR1 and CDR2 are MGHRA and YSYEKL. Unmatched junction bases numbered 3, after V lost 0 bases and J lost 4 bases. The CDR3 covers 16 residues.